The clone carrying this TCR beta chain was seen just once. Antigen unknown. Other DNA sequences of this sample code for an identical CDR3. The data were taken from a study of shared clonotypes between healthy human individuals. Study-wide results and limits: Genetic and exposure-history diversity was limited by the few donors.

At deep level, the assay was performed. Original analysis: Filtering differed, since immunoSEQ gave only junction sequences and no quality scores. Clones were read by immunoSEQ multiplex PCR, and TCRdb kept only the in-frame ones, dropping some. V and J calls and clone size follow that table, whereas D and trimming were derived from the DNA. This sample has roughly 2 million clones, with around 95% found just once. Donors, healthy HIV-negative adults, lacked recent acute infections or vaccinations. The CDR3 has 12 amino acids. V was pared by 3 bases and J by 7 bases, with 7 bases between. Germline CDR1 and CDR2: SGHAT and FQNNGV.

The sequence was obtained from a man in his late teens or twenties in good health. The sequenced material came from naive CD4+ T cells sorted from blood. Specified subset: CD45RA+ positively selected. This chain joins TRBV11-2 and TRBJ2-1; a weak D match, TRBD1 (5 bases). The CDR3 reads CASSFSGNEQFF. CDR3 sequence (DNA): TGTGCCAGCAGCTTCTCAGGGAATGAGCAGTTCTTC.